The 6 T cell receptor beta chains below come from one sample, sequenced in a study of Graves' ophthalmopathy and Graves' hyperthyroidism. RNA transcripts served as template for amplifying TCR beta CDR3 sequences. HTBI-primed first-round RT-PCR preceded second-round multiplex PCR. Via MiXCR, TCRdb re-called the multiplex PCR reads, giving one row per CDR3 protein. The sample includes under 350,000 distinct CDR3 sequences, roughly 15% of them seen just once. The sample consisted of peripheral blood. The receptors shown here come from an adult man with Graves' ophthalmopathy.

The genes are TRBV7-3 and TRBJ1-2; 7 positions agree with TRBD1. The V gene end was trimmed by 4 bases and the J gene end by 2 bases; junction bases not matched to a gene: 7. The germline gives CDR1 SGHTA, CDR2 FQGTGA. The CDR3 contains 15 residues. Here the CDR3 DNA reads TGTGCCAGCAGCTCCTTACAGGGGACCAACTATGGCTACACCTTC. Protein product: CASSSLQGTNYGYTF.

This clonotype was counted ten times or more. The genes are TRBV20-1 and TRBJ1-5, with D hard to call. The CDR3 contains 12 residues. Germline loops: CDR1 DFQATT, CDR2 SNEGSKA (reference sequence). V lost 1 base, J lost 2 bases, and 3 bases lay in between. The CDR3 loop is CSARGGNQPQHF. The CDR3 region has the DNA TGCAGTGCTAGAGGGGGCAATCAGCCCCAGCATTTT.

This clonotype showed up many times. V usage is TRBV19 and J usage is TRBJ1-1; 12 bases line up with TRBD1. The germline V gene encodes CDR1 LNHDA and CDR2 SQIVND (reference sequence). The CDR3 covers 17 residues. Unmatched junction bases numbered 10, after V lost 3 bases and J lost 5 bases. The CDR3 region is CASSILTGTGGGTEAFF. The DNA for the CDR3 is TGTGCCAGTAGTATTCTGACCGGGACAGGGGGCGGTACTGAAGCTTTCTTT.

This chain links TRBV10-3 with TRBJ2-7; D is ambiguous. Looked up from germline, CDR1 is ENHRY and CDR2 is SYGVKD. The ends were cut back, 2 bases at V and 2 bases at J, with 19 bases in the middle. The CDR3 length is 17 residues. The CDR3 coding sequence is TGTGCCATCAGTGAGAAATCAGTGGCCCAGGCCCCCTACGAGCAGTACTTC. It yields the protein CAISEKSVAQAPYEQYF.

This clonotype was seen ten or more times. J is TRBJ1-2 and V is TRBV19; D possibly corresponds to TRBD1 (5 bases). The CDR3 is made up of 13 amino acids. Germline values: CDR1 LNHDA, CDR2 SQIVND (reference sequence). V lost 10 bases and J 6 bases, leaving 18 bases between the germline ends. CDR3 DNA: TGTGCCACCAGGATAGGGGCGTTGGATGGCTACACCTTC. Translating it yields CATRIGALDGYTF. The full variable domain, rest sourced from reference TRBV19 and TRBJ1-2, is DGGITQSPKYLFRKEGQNVTLSCEQNLNHDAMYWYRQDPGQGLRLIYYSQIVNDFQKGDIAEGYSVSREKKESFPLTVTSAQKNPTAFYLCATRIGALDGYTFGSGTRLTVV.

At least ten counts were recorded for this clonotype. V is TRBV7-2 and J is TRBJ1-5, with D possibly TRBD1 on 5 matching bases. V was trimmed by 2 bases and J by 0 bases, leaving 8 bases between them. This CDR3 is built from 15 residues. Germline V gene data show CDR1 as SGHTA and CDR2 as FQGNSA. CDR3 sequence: CASSLLRDSNQPQHF. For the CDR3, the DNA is TGTGCCAGCAGCTTACTCAGGGATAGCAATCAGCCCCAGCATTTT.